This T cell receptor (beta chain) was sequenced in a study of PD-1 blockade in classical Hodgkin lymphoma. Study-level findings and limits: Before treatment, complete responders showed about the same diversity as newly diagnosed patients.

Sequencing was performed with immunoSEQ multiplex PCR; in TCRdb, only in-frame clones are kept and a portion is missing. The table records 46,000 or so clones, 60% to 85% of them present only once. Relapse after autologous stem cell transplantation occurred in every patient, and brentuximab vedotin exposure varied. Germline CDR1 reads SGDLS; CDR2 reads YYNGEE. The CDR3 extends over 15 amino acids. The V gene lost 2 bases and the J gene lost 0 bases, with 9 bases spanning the gap. For this clone: The antigen is unknown. The sample holds other DNA sequences that translate to the same CDR3.

The genes are TRBV9 and TRBJ1-5; D is unresolved. The input for sequencing was peripheral blood mononuclear cells (PBMCs), taken before the second cycle of nivolumab. The origin of this receptor is a human donor with classical Hodgkin lymphoma. The CDR3 sequence is CASSVGGNSNQPQHF. CDR3 coding DNA: TGTGCCAGCAGCGTCGGCGGAAATAGCAATCAGCCCCAGCATTTT.